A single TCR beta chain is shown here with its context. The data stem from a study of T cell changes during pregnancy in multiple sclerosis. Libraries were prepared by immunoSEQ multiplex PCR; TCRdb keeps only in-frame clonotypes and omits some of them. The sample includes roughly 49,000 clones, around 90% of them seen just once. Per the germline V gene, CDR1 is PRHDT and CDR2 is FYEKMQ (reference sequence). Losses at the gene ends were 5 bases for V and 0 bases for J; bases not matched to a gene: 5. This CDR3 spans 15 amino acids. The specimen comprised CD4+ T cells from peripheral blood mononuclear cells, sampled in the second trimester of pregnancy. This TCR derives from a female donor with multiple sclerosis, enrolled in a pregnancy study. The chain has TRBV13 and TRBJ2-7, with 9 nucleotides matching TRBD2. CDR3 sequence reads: CASSRSGGSSYEQYF. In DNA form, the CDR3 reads TGTGCCAGCAGCCGAAGCGGGGGGAGCTCCTACGAGCAGTACTTC.